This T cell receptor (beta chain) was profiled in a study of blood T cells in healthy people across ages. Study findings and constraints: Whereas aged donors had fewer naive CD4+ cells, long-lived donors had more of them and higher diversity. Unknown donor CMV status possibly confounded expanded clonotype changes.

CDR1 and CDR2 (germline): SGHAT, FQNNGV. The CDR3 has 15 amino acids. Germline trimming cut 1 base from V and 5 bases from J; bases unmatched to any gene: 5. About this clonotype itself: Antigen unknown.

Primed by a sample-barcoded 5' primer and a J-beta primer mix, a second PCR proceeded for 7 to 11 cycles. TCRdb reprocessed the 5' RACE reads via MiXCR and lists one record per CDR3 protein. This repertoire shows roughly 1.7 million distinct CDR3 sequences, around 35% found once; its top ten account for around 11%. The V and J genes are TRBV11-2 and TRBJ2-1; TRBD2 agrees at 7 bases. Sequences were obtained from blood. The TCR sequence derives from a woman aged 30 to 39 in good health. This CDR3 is CASSLASGGDNEQFF. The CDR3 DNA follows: TGTGCCAGCAGCTTAGCTAGCGGAGGCGACAATGAGCAGTTCTTC.